This T cell receptor (beta chain) comes out of a study of T cells in Graves' hyperthyroidism and ophthalmopathy. Study overall: Peripheral blood sampling occurred at initial diagnosis, before any treatment.

Germline CDR1 and CDR2: SNHLY and FYNNEI. This CDR3 is built from 18 residues. V was clipped by 8 bases and J by 6 bases; unmatched bases: 21. In patients aged 18 to 65, hyperthyroidism was newly diagnosed, with duration under 2 months. Clinical symptoms, serum thyroxine, TRAb, thyroid ultrasound and orbital computed tomography established diagnosis. Progressors' blood was drawn at hyperthyroidism diagnosis, before ophthalmopathy symptoms. Regions amplified from RNA transcripts were the TCR beta CDR3 regions. Initially, a first-round RT-PCR of the TCR CDR3 employed the HTBI primer set. TCRdb reprocessed the multiplex PCR reads with MiXCR, giving one entry per CDR3 protein. The repertoire holds 650,000 to 850,000 distinct CDR3 sequences, with approximately 18% as singletons.

This receptor was taken from a woman aged 45-59 years with Graves' hyperthyroidism that later progressed to Graves' ophthalmopathy. Sequencing was done on a sample of blood. The chain couples TRBV2 to TRBJ1-4; 7 bases agree with TRBD1. CDR3 DNA: TGTGCCAGCCTAGGGGACCCTGGGACAGCCGAAAGGGATGAAAAACTGTTTTTT. It encodes CASLGDPGTAERDEKLFF.